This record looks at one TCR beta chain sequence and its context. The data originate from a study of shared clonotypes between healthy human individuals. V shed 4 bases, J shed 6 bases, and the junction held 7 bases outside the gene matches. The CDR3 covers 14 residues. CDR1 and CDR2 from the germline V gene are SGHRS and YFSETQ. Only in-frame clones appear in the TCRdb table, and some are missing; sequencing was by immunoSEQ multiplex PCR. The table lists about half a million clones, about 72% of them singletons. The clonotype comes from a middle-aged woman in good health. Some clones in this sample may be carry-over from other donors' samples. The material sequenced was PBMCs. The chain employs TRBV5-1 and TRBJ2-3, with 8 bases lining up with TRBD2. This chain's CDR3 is CASSTGLAGDTQYF. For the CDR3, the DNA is TGCGCCAGCAGCACCGGACTAGCTGGTGATACGCAGTATTTT.